One and the same sample provided the 18 T cell receptor beta chains below, sequenced in a study of blood T cells in healthy people across ages. For the second PCR, which ran for about 7 to 12 cycles, a sample-barcoded 5' primer and a J-beta primer mix were used. TCRdb redid the calling of the 5' RACE reads with MiXCR, one entry per CDR3 protein. Of around 1.1 million distinct CDR3 sequences detected, around two fifths appear once; the ten largest clones hold roughly 13%. Sequenced input: blood. Receptor source: a man aged 18 to 35 in good health.

The rearrangement joins TRBV4-1 to TRBJ1-4, with TRBD1 matching 7 bases. There are 16 residues in the CDR3. V was pared by 3 bases and J by 1 base, with 5 bases of the junction left unmatched. Germline CDR1 MGHRA, CDR2 YSYEKL. In DNA form, the CDR3 reads TGCGCCAGCAGCCAGGCCGGGACAGAAACTAATGAAAAACTGTTTTTT. Protein: CASSQAGTETNEKLFF.

There are a few counts of this clonotype. This chain uses TRBV6-2 or TRBV6-3 with TRBJ2-7, with D perhaps matching TRBD1 (6 bases). The CDR3 extends over 12 amino acids. The germline gives CDR1 MNHEY, CDR2 SVGEGT. V lost 9 bases to trimming and J lost 0 bases, with 9 bases between them. This CDR3 is CASGQSSYEQYF. As DNA, the CDR3 is TGTGCCAGTGGACAGAGCTCCTACGAGCAGTACTTC.

The rearrangement joins TRBV6-6 to TRBJ1-5, with TRBD1 matching over 7 bases. The germline gives CDR1 MNHNY, CDR2 SVGAGI (reference sequence). CDR3 length equals 15 residues. V lost 8 bases and J lost 7; bases outside the gene matches: 14. Here the CDR3 DNA reads TGTGCCAGCGATAGCCCTGACAGGGCAGGGCAGCCCCAGCATTTT. This encodes CASDSPDRAGQPQHF.

The chain has TRBV7-9 and TRBJ2-2; 8 positions agree with TRBD2. The CDR3 contains 15 residues. Germline V lookup: CDR1 SEHNR, CDR2 FQNEAQ (reference sequence). V lost 8 bases to trimming and J lost 0 bases; unmatched junction nucleotides: 5. The CDR3 here is CASAAGGPNTGELFF. Here the CDR3 DNA reads TGTGCCAGCGCCGCGGGGGGCCCGAACACCGGGGAGCTGTTTTTT.

This clonotype was seen just once. V is TRBV7-6 and J is TRBJ1-1; D remains unclear. Trimming left V 0 bases short and J 2 bases short, with 13 bases between. Germline V gives CDR1 SGHVS, CDR2 FNYEAQ. The CDR3 loop spans 16 amino acids. The CDR3: CASSLAQSGRNTEAFF. The CDR3 DNA follows: TGTGCCAGCAGCTTAGCGCAGAGCGGTAGAAACACTGAAGCTTTCTTT.

The chain employs TRBV6-6 and TRBJ2-3; 7 nucleotides match TRBD2. The CDR3 runs 15 residues. V shed 5 bases and J 0 bases; nucleotides not matched to a gene: 5. In germline, CDR1 is MNHNY, CDR2 SVGAGI (reference sequence). The CDR3 sequence is CASSHELASTDTQYF. The CDR3 DNA follows: TGTGCCAGCAGTCACGAACTAGCGAGCACAGATACGCAGTATTTT.

Details on this clonotype: A much bigger clone sits one base away, suggesting this may be a read error. J is TRBJ1-2 and V is TRBV12-3 or TRBV12-4; D is undetermined. The CDR3 sequence is 13 residues long. The CDR3 nucleotides read TGTGCCGGCAGTCATACAACGGAGGGTGGCTACACCTTC. Translating it yields CAGSHTTEGGYTF.

Regarding this clonotype: Because the CDR3's place on the DNA is in doubt, the DNA is left out and the CDR3 is given as listed by TCRdb. The chain recombines TRBV12-3 or TRBV12-4 with TRBJ2-3; the D call in the table, TRBD1, was not verified against the DNA. The CDR3 is 14 residues long, ends included. CDR3 sequence: CASAFGQGSNVEYF.

This clonotype was counted at least ten times. At one of its ends the junction is not consistent with the germline gene, which may arise from a read error. The chain recombines TRBV5-1 with TRBJ1-1; D is unclear. The CDR3 extends over 14 amino acids. The germline gives CDR1 SGHRS, CDR2 YFSETQ. CDR3 coding DNA: TGTGCCAGCAGCTTAGTGAGGGAGAACACTGAAGCTTTCTTT. This sequence encodes CASSLVRENTEAFF.

The V gene is TRBV10-3, the J gene TRBJ1-5; 7 bases are a match to TRBD1. The CDR3 spans 14 residues. V shed 6 bases, J shed 5 bases, and the junction held 7 bases outside the gene matches. Germline CDR1 and CDR2: ENHRY and SYGVKD. CDR3 loop: CAISDGTAYQPQHF. CDR3 in DNA: TGTGCCATCAGCGACGGGACAGCTTATCAGCCCCAGCATTTT.

The chain combines TRBV29-1 with TRBJ2-2; TRBD2 matches at 11 bases. Germline V gene sequence: CDR1 SQVTM, CDR2 ANQGSEA. CDR3 size: 15 residues. V lost 7 bases to trimming and J lost 3 bases; unmatched junction nucleotides: 7. CDR3 residues: CSAKGLAAYTGELFF. CDR3 nucleotides: TGCAGCGCCAAGGGACTAGCGGCCTACACCGGGGAGCTGTTTTTT.

The V call is TRBV10-3, the J call TRBJ1-1, with D perhaps TRBD1 (5 bases). Between the trimmed V and J ends, which lost 3 bases and 0 bases, there was a span of 17 bases. Germline assignment: CDR1 ENHRY and CDR2 SYGVKD. CDR3 length equals 17 residues. In nucleotides, the CDR3 is TGTGCCATCAGTGACGAGAAAGCGGGGGGATTGAACACTGAAGCTTTCTTT. Protein product: CAISDEKAGGLNTEAFF.

The genes are TRBV6-5 and TRBJ2-2; TRBD1 agrees at 10 bases. The V gene's germline CDR1 is MNHEY and CDR2 SVGAGI. The CDR3 runs to 16 residues. The V gene end was trimmed by 0 bases and the J gene end by 5 bases; junction bases not matched to a gene: 3. Here the CDR3 reads CASSYSDRGPTGELFF. DNA for the CDR3: TGTGCCAGCAGTTACTCCGACAGGGGGCCTACCGGGGAGCTGTTTTTT.

This clonotype was observed once. V gene TRBV4-1 combines with J gene TRBJ1-1, with D perhaps TRBD1 (5 bases). The CDR3 totals 18 residues. The ends were cut back, 1 base at V and 0 bases at J, with 18 bases in the middle. Germline CDR1 and CDR2: MGHRA and YSYEKL. The CDR3 loop is CASSQGGLAGQVNTEAFF. The CDR3 DNA reads TGCGCCAGCAGCCAAGGGGGTCTTGCGGGGCAGGTGAACACTGAAGCTTTCTTT.

This clonotype was detected a few times. The chain employs TRBV7-2 and TRBJ1-2, with TRBD1 as a possible D gene (6 bases). Trimming removed 5 bases at V and 3 bases at J, with 10 bases between. The CDR3 contains 13 residues. In germline, CDR1 is SGHTA, CDR2 FQGNSA. The CDR3 spells CASSTQGYYGYTF. CDR3 DNA sequence: TGTGCCAGCAGCACACAGGGTTACTATGGCTACACCTTC.

Remarks on this clonotype: Compared with germline, one end of the junction differs, possibly owing to a read error. The chain employs TRBV5-1 and TRBJ1-6; no clear D. Germline CDR1 and CDR2: SGHRS and YFSETQ. This CDR3 is built from 13 residues. CDR3 protein: CASHDGGNSPPHF. The CDR3 DNA reads as TGCGCCAGCCACGACGGAGGAAATTCACCCCCCCACTTT.

The rearrangement links TRBV4-3 to TRBJ1-2, with 7 positions matching TRBD1. The CDR3 has 15 amino acids. Germline loops: CDR1 LGHNA, CDR2 YSLEER. With V trimmed by 1 base and J by 4 bases, 6 bases remained unmatched. The CDR3 DNA reads TGCGCCAGCAGCCAAGGTCGGGACAGTGTCTATGGCTACACCTTC. Translated: CASSQGRDSVYGYTF.

This clonotype showed up just a few times. The chain couples TRBV4-2 to TRBJ1-2; D gene ambiguous. Germline CDR1 is LGHNA and CDR2 is YNFKEQ. Trimming stripped 5 bases from V and 2 bases from J, with 12 bases between. This CDR3 comprises 14 residues. The CDR3 sequence is CASSSLGRNYGYTF. CDR3 nucleotide sequence: TGTGCCAGCAGCTCCCTAGGACGGAACTATGGCTACACCTTC.